This is a list of T cell receptor beta chains from one sample in a study of cytomegalovirus exposure and HLA in healthy donors. Here immunoSEQ multiplex PCR was the method, and the copy in TCRdb shows in-frame clones only, minus some. There are 60,000 to 80,000 clones in the sample; around 94% occur only once, and more than 2.5% lies in the top ten. Sequencing was performed on PBMCs. These receptors came from a woman younger than 30 in good health and CMV-seropositive. CDR3s include the opening cysteine and the closing phenylalanine or tryptophan. Fields, in order: J gene, D gene, clone size, V gene, CDR3 DNA, CDR3 protein. The D gene is left open where the match is weak. Only some rows state a clone size, as once, few, many or a class for expanded clones.

TRBJ2-1	NA	NA	TRBV5-4	TGTGCCAGCAGTATTCGGCAGGGTGGCGATGAGCAGTTCTTC	CASSIRQGGDEQFF
TRBJ1-2	TRBD1	NA	TRBV27	TGTGCCAGCAGCACGGGACAGGGCTATGGCTACACCTTC	CASSTGQGYGYTF
TRBJ1-5	NA	NA	TRBV6-1	TGTGCCAGCAGTGAAGTCGGAACAGCTTATAGCAATCAGCCCCAGCATTTT	CASSEVGTAYSNQPQHF
TRBJ1-2	TRBD1	NA	TRBV9	TGTGCCAGCAGCCTTGACAGGGACTATGGCTACACCTTC	CASSLDRDYGYTF
TRBJ2-2	TRBD1	NA	TRBV5-1	TGCGCCAGCAGCTCCACAGGGGGCCTTGGTTCCGGGGAGCTGTTTTTT	CASSSTGGLGSGELFF
TRBJ2-3	NA	NA	TRBV2	TGTGCCAGCAGCGGTCCGGGAGCTAGCACAGATACGCAGTATTTT	CASSGPGASTDTQYF
TRBJ2-7	NA	NA	TRBV15	TGTGCCACCAGCAGTGGAGACAGTTCCTACGAGCAGTACTTC	CATSSGDSSYEQYF
TRBJ2-5	TRBD2	NA	TRBV7-9	TGTGCCAGCAGCCCACTGACTAGCGGGATCGAACAAGAGACCCAGTACTTC	CASSPLTSGIEQETQYF
TRBJ2-1	TRBD1	NA	TRBV9	TGTGCCAGCAGCGTAGTGGAACAGGCTCCGCTCAGGGGGCTGTTCTTC	CASSVVEQAPLRGLFF
TRBJ1-2	NA	NA	TRBV7-9	TGTGCCAGCAGCCGAACATCCCGCGGCTACACCTTC	CASSRTSRGYTF
TRBJ2-5	NA	NA	TRBV6-5	TGTGCCAGCAGTTATGGGGGGTTGCAAGAGACCCAGTACTTC	CASSYGGLQETQYF
TRBJ2-7	TRBD2	NA	TRBV28	TGTGCCACCATGATTGGGGGGGGGTTTCACGAGCAGTACTTC	CATMIGGGFHEQYF
TRBJ1-2	NA	NA	TRBV5-1	TGCGCCAGCAGCTTGGATCAGGGCTACAACTATGGCTACACCTTC	CASSLDQGYNYGYTF
TRBJ2-2	TRBD1	NA	TRBV5-1	TGCGCCAGCAGCTTGGACAGGGGGAACACCGGGGAGCTGTTTTTT	CASSLDRGNTGELFF
TRBJ2-1	TRBD2	NA	TRBV7-8	TGTGCCAGCAGACGGGCCGTCGGGGGGGACAATGAGCAGTTCTTC	CASRRAVGGDNEQFF
TRBJ1-5	NA	NA	TRBV28	TGTGCCAGCAGTTTAGCAGGGGCCAGCAATCAGCCCCAGCATTTT	CASSLAGASNQPQHF
TRBJ2-5	TRBD2	NA	TRBV7-9	TGTGCCAGCAGCTTACCCCTAGCGGCCCAAGAGACCCAGTACTTC	CASSLPLAAQETQYF
TRBJ1-1	NA	NA	TRBV6-1	TGTGCCACCTCCAGATTGAACACTGAAGCTTTCTTT	CATSRLNTEAFF
TRBJ2-2	TRBD2	once	TRBV9	TGTGCCAGCAGCGTAATTAGCGGGGTTACCGGGGAGCTGTTTTTT	CASSVISGVTGELFF
TRBJ2-3	TRBD2	NA	TRBV19	TGTGCCAGTGCCAGCGGGGGTGATACGCAGTATTTT	CASASGGDTQYF
TRBJ2-3	TRBD2	NA	TRBV6-5	TGTGCCAGCAGTTACTCGACCGCTAGCGGCACGCAGTATTTT	CASSYSTASGTQYF
TRBJ1-1	NA	NA	TRBV28	TGTGCCAGCAGTTCCCCCGGGTGGAACACTGAAGCTTTCTTT	CASSSPGWNTEAFF
TRBJ2-7	TRBD1	once	TRBV18	TGTGCCAGCTCACCACAAGGGACAGGGTTGAACGAGCAGTACTTC	CASSPQGTGLNEQYF
TRBJ2-7	NA	NA	TRBV28	TGTGCCAGCAGCCGTCTTCAGGGCTACGAGCAGTACTTC	CASSRLQGYEQYF
TRBJ1-1	TRBD1	few	TRBV6-5	TGTGCCAGCTTCGACAGGGGGCGCGGGACTGAAGCTTTCTTT	CASFDRGRGTEAFF
TRBJ1-1	NA	NA	TRBV4-3	TGCGCCAGCAGCCAAGATCGTCCAGGGATGGGCACTGAAGCTTTCTTT	CASSQDRPGMGTEAFF
TRBJ1-1	NA	NA	TRBV10-1	TGCGCCAGCAGTGTCTTTGAGATCGGGGGTGAAGCTTTCTTT	CASSVFEIGGEAFF
TRBJ2-6	TRBD1	few	TRBV2	TGTGCCAGCAGTGAGTTCGGGACAGGCAAATCTGGGGCCAACGTCCTGACTTTC	CASSEFGTGKSGANVLTF
TRBJ2-7	TRBD1	NA	TRBV19	TGTGCCAGTAGTATGGGGACAGGGTTAAGGTACGAGCAGTACTTC	CASSMGTGLRYEQYF
TRBJ2-7	TRBD1	NA	TRBV6-6	TGTGCCAGCAGTTTGGGACAGGGTACCAGGCAGTACTTC	CASSLGQGTRQYF
TRBJ2-7	NA	NA	TRBV5-6	TGTGCCAGCAGCTTTGGCCGCGAGCAGTACTTC	CASSFGREQYF
TRBJ2-5	TRBD2	NA	TRBV4-1	TGCGCCAGCAGCCCCACCCCCAGCGGGGGGGTAAAAGAGACCCAGTACTTC	CASSPTPSGGVKETQYF
TRBJ2-7	TRBD2	NA	TRBV27	TGTGCCAGCAACTGGACTAGAATGGTCTTACATGGGGAGTACTTC	CASNWTRMVLHGEYF
TRBJ2-7	NA	NA	TRBV16	TGTGCCAGCAGCCGAACTAAGCGCCACGAGCAGTACTTC	CASSRTKRHEQYF
TRBJ2-5	TRBD1	NA	TRBV6-6	TGTGCCAGCAGGACAGGGTCGTTCAACCAAGAGACCCAGTACTTC	CASRTGSFNQETQYF
TRBJ2-1	NA	NA	TRBV2	TGTGCCAGCAAACTGGACAGACGTGGGGATGAGCAGTTCTTC	CASKLDRRGDEQFF
TRBJ2-7	TRBD2	NA	TRBV11-2	TGTGCCAGCAGCGCTAGCGGACTGAGCTCCTACGAGCAGTACTTC	CASSASGLSSYEQYF
TRBJ2-1	TRBD2	once	TRBV29-1	TGCAGCGCCCCGGGACTAGCGGGAGATGAGCAGTTCTTC	CSAPGLAGDEQFF
TRBJ2-7	TRBD2	NA	TRBV5-6	TGTGCCAGCAGCTTGGCGGGGGGGCCGGACGAGCAGTACTTC	CASSLAGGPDEQYF